Listed here are 27 T cell receptor beta chains from one sample, sequenced in a study of CD8+CD57+ T cells in acquired aplastic anemia. The use of genomic DNA as template underpinned the TCR beta VDJ and CDR3 profiling. TCRdb re-called the reads with MiXCR, one entry per CDR3 protein. Altogether just over 400,000 distinct CDR3 sequences are present, 55% to 75% being singletons, with the ten largest covering 4%. Material: sorted CD4+, CD8+, or CD8+CD57+ T cells (not recorded which) from PBMCs. The receptors come from a human donor in good health, serving as a control.

The chain uses TRBV7-3 and TRBJ1-1, with D hard to call. The CDR3 length is 15 residues. CDR1 is SGHTA, CDR2 FQGTGA, per germline. Trimming removed 8 bases from V and 7 bases from J, with 23 bases in between. The CDR3 here is CASSLRRCHSDEAFF. As DNA, the CDR3 is TGTGCCAGCTCGCTACGTCGGTGTCACAGTGATGAAGCTTTCTTT.

V and J are TRBV2 and TRBJ1-2, with 8 bases lining up with TRBD1. Trimming at V came to 6 bases and at J to 12 bases, leaving 12 bases not matched to a gene. This CDR3 has 13 residues. Germline loops: CDR1 SNHLY, CDR2 FYNNEI. The CDR3 DNA follows: TGTGCCAGCAGACACGCACAGGGGGATCGCGACACCTTC. Translation gives CASRHAQGDRDTF.

Notes on this clonotype: A much larger clone is a single base away; this may be a read error. This chain connects TRBV7-2 to TRBJ1-4; 8 bases align to TRBD1. Germline V gene data show CDR1 as SGHTA and CDR2 as FQGNSA. V was pared by 2 bases and J by 8 bases, with 7 bases of the junction left unmatched. The CDR3 is 15 amino acids. The CDR3 bases are TGTGCCAGCAGCTTACAAACAGGGGGAGAGGAAAAACTGTTTTTT. Translating gives CASSLQTGGEEKLFF. The full variable domain, its missing parts supplied by reference TRBV7-2 and TRBJ1-4, is GAGVSQSPSNKVTEKGKDVELRCDPISGHTALYWYRQSLGQGLEFLIYFQGNSAPDKSGLPSDRFSAERTGGSVSTLTIQRTQQEDSAVYLCASSLQTGGEEKLFFGSGTQLSVL.

The gene calls are TRBV5-4 and TRBJ2-3; D possibly corresponds to TRBD2 (6 bases). The CDR3 spans 15 residues. V gave up 0 bases and J gave up 5 bases, with 13 bases separating them. Germline CDR1 and CDR2: SGHNT and YYREEE (reference sequence). In DNA, the CDR3 is TGTGCCAGCAGCTTGGACGGGGTGGGGGGAGATACGCAGTATTTT. The encoded protein is CASSLDGVGGDTQYF.

This chain connects TRBV2 to TRBJ2-3; no clear D. The CDR3 has 14 residues. V was clipped by 6 bases and J by 2 bases, with 12 bases between them. CDR1 and CDR2 from the germline V gene are SNHLY and FYNNEI. CDR3 amino acids: CASRALISTDTQYF. The CDR3 bases are TGTGCCAGCAGGGCCCTGATCTCCACAGATACGCAGTATTTT.

The genes are TRBV2 and TRBJ2-5; tentative D call: TRBD2 (6 bases). The CDR3 is 12 residues long. Trimming left V 5 bases short and J 5 bases short, with 9 bases between. CDR1 is SNHLY and CDR2 is FYNNEI in the germline V gene. This CDR3 is CASSSGRETQYF. For the CDR3, the DNA is TGTGCCAGCAGTAGTGGGAGGGAGACCCAGTACTTC.

Details on this clonotype: One end of the junction is discordant with germline, which a read error may explain. CDR3 residues: CASSLGLTGETQYF. The CDR3 DNA reads TGTGCTAGCAGCTTAGGGTTGACAGGGGAGACCCAGTACTTC. V usage is TRBV7-7 and J usage is TRBJ2-5; 7 bases are shared with TRBD1. Germline CDR1 and CDR2: SSHAT and FNYEAQ (reference sequence). The CDR3 runs to 14 residues.

This rearrangement joins TRBV15 to TRBJ1-1; weak D call: TRBD1 (5 bases). The CDR3 runs to 13 residues. Germline-derived CDR1 and CDR2 are LNHNV and YYDKDF (reference sequence). Trimming pared 8 bases from V and 3 bases from J, leaving 13 bases between. Here the CDR3 DNA reads TGTGCCACCGGTCGGGGGGTTGACACTGAAGCTTTCTTT. Encoded protein: CATGRGVDTEAFF.

As regards this clonotype: Since a much larger clone is just one base distant, this may be a read error. The rearrangement links TRBV7-9 to TRBJ2-2; 8 nucleotides align to TRBD2. This CDR3 is built from 14 residues. The V and J ends lost 5 bases and 6 bases, in that order; junction bases with no gene match: 5. CDR1 is SEHNR and CDR2 is FQNEAQ in the germline V gene (reference sequence). The CDR3 reads CASSLGGGPGELFF. As DNA, the CDR3 is TGTGCCAGCAGCCTCGGCGGGGGGCCCGGGGAGCTGTTTTTT. The full variable domain, rest sourced from reference TRBV7-9 and TRBJ2-2, is DTGVSQNPRHKITKRGQNVTFRCDPISEHNRLYWYRQTLGQGPEFLTYFQNEAQLEKSRLLSDRFSAERPKGSFSTLEIQRTEQGDSAMYLCASSLGGGPGELFFGEGSRLTVL.

V is TRBV19 and J is TRBJ1-3; D not resolved. V was trimmed by 6 bases and J by 0 bases, leaving 9 bases between them. CDR3 length equals 14 residues. Germline V gives CDR1 LNHDA, CDR2 SQIVND (reference sequence). The CDR3 loop is CASSGLVSGNTIYF. The DNA for the CDR3 is TGTGCCAGTAGCGGGTTGGTCTCTGGAAACACCATATATTTT.

V usage is TRBV29-1 and J usage is TRBJ1-2; unclear D gene. The germline V gene encodes CDR1 SQVTM and CDR2 ANQGSEA. V lost 6 bases, J lost 2 bases, and 13 bases lay in between. The CDR3 consists of 13 residues. The CDR3 sequence is CSVVTDGNYGYTF. The CDR3 DNA sequence: TGCAGCGTCGTTACGGACGGAAACTATGGCTACACCTTC. The full variable domain, in which reference TRBV29-1 and TRBJ1-2 provide the parts outside the CDR3, is SAVISQKPSRDICQRGTSLTIQCQVDSQVTMMFWYRQQPGQSLTLIATANQGSEATYESGFVIDKFPISRPNLTFSTLTVSNMSPEDSSIYLCSVVTDGNYGYTFGSGTRLTVV.

This sequence joins TRBV29-1 and TRBJ1-2; possibly TRBD1 for D (6 bases). The CDR3 has 11 residues. Per germline, CDR1 SQVTM and CDR2 ANQGSEA. Trimming took off 6 bases at V and 5 bases at J, with 10 bases between the two ends. CDR3 loop: CSVGTGYGYTF. DNA for the CDR3: TGCAGCGTAGGTACAGGGTATGGCTACACCTTC. The whole variable domain, remainder taken from reference TRBV29-1 and TRBJ1-2, is SAVISQKPSRDICQRGTSLTIQCQVDSQVTMMFWYRQQPGQSLTLIATANQGSEATYESGFVIDKFPISRPNLTFSTLTVSNMSPEDSSIYLCSVGTGYGYTFGSGTRLTVV.

Details on this clonotype: Germline is not matched at one junction end, which may reflect a read error. The CDR3: CASSFLDRNYGYTF. In nucleotides, the CDR3 is TGTGCCAGCAGTTTTCTGGACAGAAACTATGGCTACACCTTT. The chain uses TRBV12-3 or TRBV12-4 and TRBJ1-2, with a possible D match to TRBD1 (6 bases). The CDR3 totals 14 residues.

J is TRBJ2-5 and V is TRBV20-1; D might be TRBD2 (5 bases). This CDR3 spans 12 amino acids. V shed 2 bases and J shed 9 bases, with 13 bases lying between them. The germline V gene encodes CDR1 DFQATT and CDR2 SNEGSKA (reference sequence). Here the CDR3 reads CSARQVGDPQYF. The CDR3 nucleotides read TGCAGTGCTAGACAAGTGGGAGACCCCCAGTACTTC.

The chain employs TRBV6-5 and TRBJ1-2, with unresolved D. Germline values: CDR1 MNHEY, CDR2 SVGAGI. V lost 7 bases, J lost 7 bases, and 16 bases lay in between. The CDR3 runs to 13 residues. Here the CDR3 reads CASTDLKFGGYTF. In nucleotides, the CDR3 is TGTGCCAGCACGGATTTGAAGTTCGGTGGCTACACCTTC.

The chain combines TRBV5-5 with TRBJ2-6; unclear D gene. The germline V gene has CDR1 SGHKS and CDR2 YYEKEE (reference sequence). V was clipped by 2 bases and J by 0 bases, with 15 bases between them. CDR3 length: 18 amino acids. In DNA form, the CDR3 reads TGTGCCAGCAGCTTAACTACTGGACCTCCCTCTGGGGCCAACGTCCTGACTTTC. It encodes CASSLTTGPPSGANVLTF.

Comment on this clonotype: A junction end diverges from the germline sequence, so it may reflect a read error. The V gene is TRBV7-2, the J gene TRBJ2-2; D may match TRBD1 or TRBD2 (5 bases each). Germline V gives CDR1 SGHTA, CDR2 FQGNSA. CDR3 size: 14 residues. The CDR3 DNA reads as TGTGCCAGCAGCTTGGGTCAGGGAGCCGGCGAGCTGTTCTTT. It encodes CASSLGQGAGELFF.

Comments on this clonotype: One end of the junction varies from germline; a read error may be responsible. This chain connects TRBV7-3 to TRBJ1-6; 7 nucleotides line up with TRBD1. The CDR3 contains 14 residues. CDR1 SGHTA and CDR2 FQGTGA come from the germline V gene. CDR3 protein: CASSPDRAYTGELF. CDR3 sequence (DNA): TGTGCTAGCAGCCCAGACAGGGCCTACACCGGGGAGCTGTTT.

Notes on this clonotype: At one end the junction does not follow the germline gene, possibly because of a read error. This chain connects TRBV7-3 to TRBJ2-3; a possible D gene is TRBD2 (5 bases). Germline lookup yields CDR1 SGHTA and CDR2 FQGTGA. CDR3 length: 17 residues. The CDR3 bases are TGTGCCACCAGCATAAAAAGAAGCGGATACCTACGTCATACGCAGTATTTT. This sequence encodes CATSIKRSGYLRHTQYF.

This clonotype occurred a few times. The chain combines TRBV10-3 with TRBJ1-5, with D possibly matching TRBD1 (6 bases). The CDR3 covers 13 residues. V was cut by 5 bases and J by 12 bases, with 17 bases left in between. The germline gives CDR1 ENHRY, CDR2 SYGVKD. The CDR3 is CAISPPLQGRQHF. The CDR3 DNA reads as TGTGCCATCAGTCCCCCCCTACAGGGTCGCCAGCATTTT.

In its sample, this clonotype was seen a few times. V gene TRBV19 combines with J gene TRBJ2-5; D is perhaps TRBD2 (6 bases). V was clipped by 6 bases and J by 0 bases, with 11 bases between them. This CDR3 has 14 residues. Germline V gene data show CDR1 as LNHDA and CDR2 as SQIVND (reference sequence). CDR3 sequence reads: CASRAGNYQETQYF. The CDR3 DNA sequence: TGTGCCAGTAGGGCGGGGAATTACCAAGAGACCCAGTACTTC.

This clonotype was observed a single time. The chain has TRBV20-1 and TRBJ2-1; 12 nucleotides align to TRBD2. The CDR3 sequence is 14 residues long. The J segment lost 10 bases and the V segment lost 6 bases, leaving 10 bases of the junction unmatched. Germline loops: CDR1 DFQATT, CDR2 SNEGSKA (reference sequence). As DNA, the CDR3 is TGCAGTGCCACGGGACTAGCGGGTAACCACGAGCAGTTCTTC. Translated, it gives CSATGLAGNHEQFF.

The V and J genes are TRBV6-9 and TRBJ1-2; 9 bases map to TRBD1. From germline, CDR1 is MNHGY and CDR2 SVAAGI. CDR3 size: 12 residues. Trimming took 5 bases from V and 12 from J; bases not matched to a gene: 7. The DNA for the CDR3 is TGTGCCAGCAGTCGGGACAGGGAGTTTGACACCTTC. This translates into CASSRDREFDTF.

As for this clonotype: A read error is possible here, since a much larger clone lies one base away. This chain connects TRBV7-3 to TRBJ2-1, with 10 bases matching TRBD2. The CDR3 has 17 amino acids. Germline CDR1 is SGHTA and CDR2 is FQGTGA. The CDR3 sequence: CASSLRTSGEIYNEQFF. DNA of the CDR3: TGCGCCAGCAGCTTGAGAACTAGCGGGGAAATTTACAATGAGCAGTTCTTC. Based on the CDR3 plus reference TRBV7-3 and TRBJ2-1, the full variable domain is GAGVSQTPSNKVTEKGKYVELRCDPISGHTALYWYRQSLGQGPEFLIYFQGTGAADDSGLPNDRFFAVRPEGSVSTLKIQRTERGDSAVYLCASSLRTSGEIYNEQFFGPGTRLTVL.

This clonotype showed up many times. This chain joins TRBV4-1 and TRBJ1-1; weak D call: TRBD1 (5 bases). V was trimmed by 5 bases and J by 10 bases, leaving 20 bases between them. In germline, CDR1 is MGHRA, CDR2 YSYEKL. The CDR3 length is 14 residues. As DNA, the CDR3 is TGCGCCAGCAGCATCCCAGGGACGGTGCAGGTAGCTTTCTTT. This gives the protein CASSIPGTVQVAFF.

The gene calls are TRBV7-2 and TRBJ1-2, with no clear D. This CDR3 spans 14 amino acids. Germline values: CDR1 SGHTA, CDR2 FQGNSA. Deletions cut 4 bases from V and 5 bases from J, with 14 bases between. The CDR3 loop is CASSSPNGEYGYTF. CDR3 coding DNA: TGTGCCAGCAGCTCCCCCAATGGAGAATATGGCTACACCTTC.

The sample holds many counts of this clonotype. The chain links TRBV7-3 to TRBJ2-1, with 10 bases fitting TRBD2. CDR3 length: 15 amino acids. Germline trimming cut 1 base from V and 7 bases from J; bases unmatched to any gene: 4. In germline, CDR1 is SGHTA, CDR2 FQGTGA. CDR3: CASSLIATSGNEQFF. The CDR3 DNA reads TGTGCCAGCAGCTTAATTGCGACTAGCGGGAATGAGCAGTTCTTC.